The rows below give T cell receptor beta chains drawn from one sample of a study of a mutant IDH1 vaccine in newly diagnosed glioma. Produced via immunoSEQ multiplex PCR; TCRdb's table is partial and in-frame only. The sample has some 40,000 clones, roughly 76% seen once. Their specific antigens are unknown. The sequencing used PBMCs, collected from a glioma patient whose treatment included an IDH1 peptide vaccine. All receptors derive from a man between 35 and 55 years old with glioma. Each CDR3 is given with its conserved first and last residue. D genes are given only for firm matches. Where a row states a size, it is once, few, many or the class of an expanded clone; other rows omit it.

j_gene | abundance | d_gene | v_gene | len | CDR3aa | CDR3nt
TRBJ1-1 | NA | NA | TRBV6-1 | 13 | CASRLGVNTEAFF | TGTGCCAGCAGGCTAGGGGTGAACACTGAAGCTTTCTTT
TRBJ2-3 | NA | NA | TRBV5-6 | 15 | CASSSEGPGADTQYF | TGTGCCAGCAGTTCTGAAGGGCCTGGGGCGGATACGCAGTATTTT
TRBJ2-3 | NA | NA | TRBV11-2 | 15 | CASSLGGQTTDTQYF | TGTGCCAGCAGCTTAGGAGGGCAGACCACAGATACGCAGTATTTT
TRBJ2-7 | NA | NA | TRBV5-8 | 11 | CASSFNYEQYF | TGTGCCAGCAGCTTCAACTACGAGCAGTACTTC
TRBJ2-5 | NA | NA | TRBV7-2 | 15 | CASSSAGHIGETQYF | TGTGCCAGCAGCTCCGCGGGGCATATCGGGGAGACCCAGTACTTC
TRBJ1-5 | NA | NA | TRBV4-3 | 16 | CASSRAWGDGNQPQHF | TGCGCCAGCAGTCGGGCGTGGGGCGATGGCAATCAGCCCCAGCATTTT
TRBJ1-3 | NA | NA | TRBV7-8 | 19 | CASSLVRFAGTTSGNTIYF | TGTGCCAGCAGCTTAGTTAGGTTCGCAGGGACAACCTCTGGAAACACCATATATTTT
TRBJ2-3 | NA | NA | TRBV7-9 | 15 | CASSFTKNSPDTQYF | TGTGCCAGCAGCTTTACCAAGAACAGCCCAGATACGCAGTATTTT
TRBJ1-1 | few | NA | TRBV19 | 14 | CASSILAVNTEAFF | NA
TRBJ2-2 | NA | NA | TRBV9 | 13 | CASSVANPGELFF | TGTGCCAGCAGCGTAGCTAACCCCGGGGAGCTGTTTTTT
TRBJ1-1 | NA | NA | TRBV30 | 13 | CAWSPGGEAEAFF | TGTGCCTGGAGTCCCGGGGGGGAGGCTGAAGCTTTCTTT
TRBJ2-7 | few | TRBD1 | TRBV10-1 | 16 | CASRAERQGAKYEQYF | TGCGCCAGCAGAGCCGAGCGACAGGGGGCGAAGTACGAGCAGTACTTC
TRBJ2-7 | NA | NA | TRBV9 | 14 | CASSPPEDTYEQYF | TGTGCCAGCAGCCCCCCGGAGGATACCTACGAGCAGTACTTC
TRBJ1-1 | NA | NA | TRBV12-5 | 14 | CASAPGWGGSEAFF | TGTGCTAGTGCCCCCGGCTGGGGGGGTTCTGAAGCTTTCTTT
TRBJ2-6 | NA | NA | TRBV6-4 | 14 | CASSEGAGANVLTF | TGTGCCAGCAGTGAGGGGGCTGGGGCCAACGTCCTGACTTTC
TRBJ2-5 | few | NA | TRBV15 | 15 | CATSNKGGGQETQYF | TGTGCCACCAGCAATAAGGGGGGAGGGCAAGAGACCCAGTACTTC
TRBJ1-1 | NA | NA | TRBV5-8 | 11 | CASRFSGEAFF | TGTGCCAGCAGATTTAGCGGTGAAGCTTTCTTT
TRBJ1-1 | NA | NA | TRBV7-9 | 16 | CASSFPTGTRNTEAFF | TGTGCCAGCAGCTTCCCAACAGGGACTCGTAACACTGAAGCTTTCTTT
TRBJ1-4 | once | NA | TRBV7-3 | 14 | CASSQGGSNEKLFF | TGTGCCAGCAGCCAAGGGGGTTCTAATGAAAAACTGTTTTTT